Below, 32 T cell receptor beta chains from the same sample are listed, as sequenced in a study of blood T cell repertoires in COVID-19. Sequenced by immunoSEQ multiplex PCR; TCRdb stores in-frame clones only, minus some. Of more than 250,000 clones listed, roughly 80% are singletons. Sequenced input: PBMCs or T cells enriched from blood (not recorded which). Receptor source: a man aged 40-49 years who had been exposed to COVID-19.

This chain links TRBV30 with TRBJ1-4; TRBD1 matches 8 bases. V was pared by 2 bases and J by 8 bases, with 4 bases of the junction left unmatched. Germline V gene sequence: CDR1 GTSNPN, CDR2 SVGIG (reference sequence). CDR3 size: 13 residues. CDR3 in amino acids: CAWSLGTGEKLFF. DNA for the CDR3: TGTGCCTGGAGTCTCGGGACAGGCGAAAAACTGTTTTTT.

This clone has only a few counts. The V and J genes are TRBV25-1 and TRBJ2-1; 7 nucleotides align to TRBD2. The CDR3 is made up of 15 amino acids. The V gene end was trimmed by 6 bases and the J gene end by 7 bases; junction bases not matched to a gene: 12. The germline V gene encodes CDR1 MGHDK and CDR2 SYGVNS. The CDR3 here is CASSPPGGSENEQFF. The CDR3 bases are TGTGCCAGCAGCCCGCCAGGCGGGAGCGAAAATGAGCAGTTCTTC.

This clone has only a few counts. The chain employs TRBV12-3 or TRBV12-4 and TRBJ2-7; 9 bases are a match to TRBD2. This CDR3 spans 13 amino acids. Here the CDR3 reads CASSDTSSGALSV. In nucleotides, the CDR3 is TGTGCCAGCAGTGACACATCTAGCGGGGCTTTAAGTGTC.

CDR3 region: CASSPGLGNNEQFF. In nucleotides, the CDR3 is TGTGCCAGCTCACCAGGCCTAGGAAACAATGAGCAGTTCTTC. V gene TRBV18 combines with J gene TRBJ2-1; no firm D call. The CDR3 extends over 14 amino acids. Trimming removed 2 bases from V and 5 bases from J, with 10 bases in between. The germline gives CDR1 KGHSH, CDR2 LQKENI. The full variable domain, in which reference TRBV18 and TRBJ2-1 provide the parts outside the CDR3, is NAGVMQNPRHLVRRRGQEARLRCSPMKGHSHVYWYRQLPEEGLKFMVYLQKENIIDESGMPKERFSAEFPKEGPSILRIQQVVRGDSAAYFCASSPGLGNNEQFFGPGTRLTVL.

This chain connects TRBV9 to TRBJ2-2, with a weak D call TRBD1 (5 bases). The V gene lost 0 bases and the J gene lost 7 bases, with 10 bases spanning the gap. CDR1 and CDR2 from the germline V gene are SGDLS and YYNGEE. This CDR3 has 14 amino acids. The CDR3 region is CASSVDGHGGELFF. CDR3 nucleotides: TGTGCCAGCAGCGTAGATGGACATGGCGGGGAGCTGTTTTTT.

The rearrangement links TRBV10-1 to TRBJ2-3; the match to TRBD1 covers 8 bases. The CDR3 runs 14 residues. Germline V lookup: CDR1 WNHNN, CDR2 SYGVQD (reference sequence). V dropped 6 bases and J dropped 5; count of bases not matched to a gene: 7. The CDR3 sequence is CASSRDRRGDTQYF. The CDR3 DNA follows: TGCGCCAGCAGCAGGGACAGGCGTGGAGATACGCAGTATTTT.

The V call is TRBV12-3 or TRBV12-4, the J call TRBJ2-1, with D perhaps matching TRBD2 (5 bases). The CDR3 runs 12 residues. The V end was cut by 5 bases, the J end by 10 bases, with 12 bases between. The CDR3, as DNA: TGTGCCAGCAGTCGAAGCGGAGAAGAGCAGTTCTTC. This encodes CASSRSGEEQFF.

The chain employs TRBV3-1 (or the pseudogene TRBV3-2) and TRBJ2-2; D gene ambiguous. The CDR3 is 17 residues long. Between the trimmed V and J ends, which lost 0 bases and 0 bases, there was a span of 11 bases. Germline CDR1 reads LGHDT; CDR2 reads YNNKEL (reference sequence). CDR3 in amino acids: CASSQDFELTNTGELFF. CDR3 DNA sequence: TGTGCCAGCAGCCAAGATTTCGAACTGACGAACACCGGGGAGCTGTTTTTT.

V gene TRBV2 combines with J gene TRBJ2-3, with D possibly TRBD2 on 7 matching bases. The CDR3 extends over 17 amino acids. Germline CDR1 reads SNHLY; CDR2 reads FYNNEI. Trimming took off 7 bases at V and 3 bases at J, with 23 bases between the two ends. The CDR3 here is CASKDGRGAGTTDTQYF. The CDR3 region has the DNA TGTGCCAGCAAGGATGGCAGGGGAGCGGGGACGACAGATACGCAGTATTTT.

Comment on this clone: It may be a read error: a sequence one base away is much more abundant. In the same sample, other DNA sequences code for this CDR3. The chain employs TRBV6-5 and TRBJ1-6; 7 bases are a match to TRBD1. The CDR3 totals 13 residues. Germline values: CDR1 MNHEY, CDR2 SVGAGI. V lost 6 bases to trimming and J lost 5 bases; unmatched junction nucleotides: 1. The CDR3 protein is CASRDRDNSPLHF. CDR3 bases: TGTGCCAGCAGAGACAGGGATAATTCACCCCTCCACTTT.

The chain links TRBV6-6 to TRBJ2-7; tentatively, D is TRBD2 (6 bases). The CDR3 loop spans 14 amino acids. Germline assignment: CDR1 MNHNY and CDR2 SVGAGI (reference sequence). The V end was cut by 0 bases, the J end by 2 bases, with 8 bases between. The chain's CDR3 is CASSYSPGAYEQYF. The CDR3 DNA reads TGTGCCAGCAGTTACTCACCGGGGGCCTACGAGCAGTACTTC.

The chain has TRBV19 and TRBJ2-1, with D possibly matching TRBD2 (6 bases). V was shortened by 6 bases and J by 7 bases, with 7 bases between the two germline ends. CDR1 and CDR2 (germline): LNHDA, SQIVND (reference sequence). This CDR3 contains 11 residues. The CDR3 reads CASSGSNEQFF. DNA of the CDR3: TGTGCCAGTAGCGGGAGTAATGAGCAGTTCTTC.

The V call is TRBV6-5, the J call TRBJ1-2; a possible D gene is TRBD1 (5 bases). V was shortened by 10 bases and J by 6 bases, with 18 bases between the two germline ends. Germline V lookup: CDR1 MNHEY, CDR2 SVGAGI. This CDR3 region has 13 residues. CDR3: CATNGAIEDGYTF. The CDR3, as DNA: TGTGCCACAAATGGGGCTATTGAGGATGGCTACACCTTC.

J is TRBJ2-7 and V is TRBV10-3; TRBD1 matches 7 bases. V was pared by 10 bases and J by 4 bases, with 1 base of the junction left unmatched. CDR3 size: 10 residues. From germline, CDR1 is ENHRY and CDR2 SYGVKD. Written as DNA, the CDR3 is TGTGCCACGGGACAGTACGAGCAGTACTTC. Protein sequence: CATGQYEQYF.

The V and J genes are TRBV2 and TRBJ2-7; D is perhaps TRBD1 (6 bases). The V gene lost 4 bases and the J gene lost 6 bases, with 13 bases spanning the gap. This CDR3 has 13 residues. Germline V lookup: CDR1 SNHLY, CDR2 FYNNEI. The CDR3 sequence is CASSGPRGGEQYF. DNA of the CDR3: TGTGCCAGCAGTGGCCCCAGAGGGGGCGAGCAGTACTTC.

The V call is TRBV4-2, the J call TRBJ2-1, with D possibly TRBD2 on 6 matching bases. CDR1 is LGHNA, CDR2 YNFKEQ, per germline. The V gene lost 6 bases and the J gene lost 5 bases, with 23 bases spanning the gap. This CDR3 comprises 17 residues. The CDR3 sequence: CASRPGGGRESDNEQFF. As DNA, the CDR3 is TGTGCCAGCAGGCCCGGGGGAGGTCGGGAGTCCGACAATGAGCAGTTCTTC.

The chain combines TRBV14 with TRBJ1-1; D unclear. The CDR3 length is 13 residues. Between the trimmed V and J ends, which lost 1 base and 7 bases, there was a span of 10 bases. Germline CDR1 and CDR2: SGHDN and FVKESK. For the CDR3, the DNA is TGTGCCAGCAGCCAAGGTCGACTCATTGAAGCTTTCTTT. Amino acid sequence: CASSQGRLIEAFF.

This clone was seen a single time. The rearrangement links TRBV5-1 to TRBJ2-7; a possible D gene is TRBD1 (6 bases). Germline CDR1 is SGHRS and CDR2 is YFSETQ. The CDR3 is 14 amino acids. Trimming left V 3 bases short and J 4 bases short, with 14 bases between. The CDR3 nucleotides are TGCGCCAGCAGCTCCCGGGACATCCATTACGAGCAGTACTTC. Its protein product is CASSSRDIHYEQYF.

A few counts support this clone. The CDR3 region has the DNA TGTGCCAGCAGTGGGGTCAAGACAGGGAGAACCTACAATGAGCAGTTCTTC. Amino acids: CASSGVKTGRTYNEQFF. The chain combines TRBV25-1 with TRBJ2-1; the match to TRBD1 covers 7 bases. Trimming cost V 4 bases and J 2 bases; bases outside gene matches: 11. The CDR3 is made up of 17 amino acids. CDR1 is MGHDK and CDR2 is SYGVNS in the germline V gene.

The chain uses TRBV5-5 and TRBJ2-7; 10 bases fit TRBD2. The CDR3 extends over 17 amino acids. CDR1 and CDR2 from the germline V gene are SGHKS and YYEKEE (reference sequence). J was trimmed by 3 bases and V by 0 bases; bases with no gene match: 9. The CDR3 sequence: CASSLGAGTSANYEQYF. In nucleotides, the CDR3 is TGTGCCAGCAGCTTGGGGGCCGGGACTAGCGCTAACTACGAGCAGTACTTC.

The chain couples TRBV5-1 to TRBJ2-1; D is possibly TRBD2 (5 bases). V was cut by 0 bases and J by 5 bases, with 15 bases left in between. CDR1 is SGHRS, CDR2 YFSETQ, per germline. This CDR3 spans 16 amino acids. As DNA, the CDR3 is TGCGCCAGCAGCTTGGAAAAGGCGGGTATTAACAATGAGCAGTTCTTC. Encoded protein: CASSLEKAGINNEQFF. The full variable domain, completed using reference TRBV5-1 and TRBJ2-1, is KAGVTQTPRYLIKTRGQQVTLSCSPISGHRSVSWYQQTPGQGLQFLFEYFSETQRNKGNFPGRFSGRQFSNSRSEMNVSTLELGDSALYLCASSLEKAGINNEQFFGPGTRLTVL.

The V gene is TRBV21-1, the J gene TRBJ2-7; the table assigns TRBD1, which was not confirmed against the DNA. TRBV21-1 is deemed a pseudogene. The CDR3 is made up of 13 amino acids. The CDR3 loop is CASSKDSTYEQYF. Here the CDR3 DNA reads TGTGCCAGCAGCAAGGACAGCACCTACGAGCAGTACTTC.

The J gene is TRBJ1-4, the V gene TRBV5-1; D is undetermined. There are 14 residues in the CDR3. Germline CDR1 SGHRS, CDR2 YFSETQ. V lost 2 bases, J lost 5 bases, and 10 bases lay in between. The CDR3 region has the DNA TGCGCCAGCAGCTTTGGGCCAGTCAATGAAAAACTGTTTTTT. This gives the protein CASSFGPVNEKLFF. The variable domain in full, with the rest retrieved from reference TRBV5-1 and TRBJ1-4, is KAGVTQTPRYLIKTRGQQVTLSCSPISGHRSVSWYQQTPGQGLQFLFEYFSETQRNKGNFPGRFSGRQFSNSRSEMNVSTLELGDSALYLCASSFGPVNEKLFFGSGTQLSVL.

The chain carries TRBV11-1 and TRBJ1-6; D is unresolved. The CDR3 has 15 amino acids. V was shortened by 1 base and J by 11 bases, with 15 bases between the two germline ends. The germline gives CDR1 SGHAT, CDR2 FQDESV (reference sequence). The CDR3 nucleotides read TGTGCCAGCAGCTTAGGCGACATCGGAATTGCACCCCTCCACTTT. Protein: CASSLGDIGIAPLHF.

The genes are TRBV2 and TRBJ2-5; D is unresolved. V lost 7 bases and J 2 bases, leaving 5 bases between the germline ends. CDR3 length: 11 amino acids. Germline V gene sequence: CDR1 SNHLY, CDR2 FYNNEI. In DNA form, the CDR3 reads TGTGCCAGCATACGGCAAGAGACCCAGTACTTC. This encodes CASIRQETQYF.

V gene TRBV4-2 combines with J gene TRBJ2-3, with D possibly matching TRBD2 (6 bases). CDR3 length: 16 amino acids. Trimming cost V 1 base and J 4 bases, with 15 bases left between them. Looked up from germline, CDR1 is LGHNA and CDR2 is YNFKEQ. The CDR3 loop reads CASSQGEDLGADTQYF. Written as DNA, the CDR3 is TGTGCCAGCAGCCAAGGGGAGGACTTAGGGGCAGATACGCAGTATTTT.

The chain couples TRBV5-1 to TRBJ2-3; D gene unclear. Germline V gives CDR1 SGHRS, CDR2 YFSETQ. The CDR3 is 13 amino acids. The V and J ends lost 1 base and 3 bases respectively, with 6 bases between them. CDR3: CASSLYLTDTQYF. CDR3 in DNA: TGCGCCAGCAGCTTGTATTTGACAGATACGCAGTATTTT.

This sequence joins TRBV19 and TRBJ2-5, with D perhaps TRBD2 (5 bases). CDR1 is LNHDA, CDR2 SQIVND, per germline (reference sequence). V lost 3 bases and J lost 4, with 9 bases in between. The CDR3 contains 13 residues. CDR3 coding DNA: TGTGCCAGTAGTATCATGGGAGCAGAGACCCAGTACTTC. Protein sequence: CASSIMGAETQYF.

The V and J genes are TRBV19 and TRBJ2-7, with D possibly being TRBD2 (5 bases). With 7 bases removed from V and 0 bases from J, the gap between germline ends came to 16 bases. Per germline, CDR1 LNHDA and CDR2 SQIVND (reference sequence). CDR3 length equals 15 residues. For the CDR3, the DNA is TGTGCCAGTACCCGTGGGAGTCTGAGCTCCTACGAGCAGTACTTC. Translation: CASTRGSLSSYEQYF.

The table lists this clone with a count of one. The chain carries TRBV13 and TRBJ1-4; a possible D gene is TRBD1 (6 bases). Trimming removed 4 bases at V and 6 bases at J, with 15 bases between. The germline gives CDR1 PRHDT, CDR2 FYEKMQ (reference sequence). The CDR3 runs to 15 residues. CDR3 sequence (DNA): TGTGCCAGCAGCTCTACAGGGACGAGTGATGAAAAACTGTTTTTT. Translation: CASSSTGTSDEKLFF. Supplemented by reference TRBV13 and TRBJ1-4, the full variable domain reads AAGVIQSPRHLIKEKRETATLKCYPIPRHDTVYWYQQGPGQDPQFLISFYEKMQSDKGSIPDRFSAQQFSDYHSELNMSSLELGDSALYFCASSSTGTSDEKLFFGSGTQLSVL.

This clone was observed a handful of times. J is TRBJ2-7 and V is TRBV7-2, with D hard to call. The CDR3 sequence is 13 residues long. CDR1 and CDR2 from the germline V gene are SGHTA and FQGNSA. The V gene lost 2 bases and the J gene lost 4 bases, with 9 bases spanning the gap. CDR3 amino acids: CASSLRTPYEQYF. The CDR3 nucleotides are TGTGCCAGCAGCTTAAGAACACCATACGAGCAGTACTTC.

This chain links TRBV7-6 with TRBJ1-5, with 7 bases matching TRBD1. V gave up 1 base and J gave up 6 bases; unmatched junction bases: 6. The germline V gene encodes CDR1 SGHVS and CDR2 FNYEAQ. The CDR3 length is 15 residues. CDR3 sequence (DNA): TGTGCCAGCAGCTTAGAGACAGGGTTTATTCAGCCCCAGCATTTT. Translation: CASSLETGFIQPQHF.